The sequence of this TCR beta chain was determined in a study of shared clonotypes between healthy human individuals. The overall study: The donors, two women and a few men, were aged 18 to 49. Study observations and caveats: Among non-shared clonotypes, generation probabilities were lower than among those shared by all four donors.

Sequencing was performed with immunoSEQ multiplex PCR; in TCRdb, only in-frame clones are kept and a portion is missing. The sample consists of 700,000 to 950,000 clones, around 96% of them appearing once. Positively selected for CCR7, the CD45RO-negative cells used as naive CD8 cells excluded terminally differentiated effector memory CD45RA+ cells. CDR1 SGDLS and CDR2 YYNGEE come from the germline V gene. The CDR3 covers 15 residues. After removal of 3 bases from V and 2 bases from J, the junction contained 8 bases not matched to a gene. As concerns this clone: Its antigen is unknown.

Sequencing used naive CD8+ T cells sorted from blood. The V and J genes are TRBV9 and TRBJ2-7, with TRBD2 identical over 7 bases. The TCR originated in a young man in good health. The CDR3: CASSANSGHPYEQYF. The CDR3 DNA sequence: TGTGCCAGCAGCGCCAATAGCGGGCACCCCTACGAGCAGTACTTC.